What follows describes a single T cell receptor beta chain. The data belong to a study of blood T cell repertoires in COVID-19. Study summary: Specimens from acute and convalescent COVID-19 originated in the United States, Italy and Spain. T cells, B-cell-depleted T cells, or PBMCs provided the cDNA or gDNA that served as material.

This CDR3 is built from 12 residues. The V and J ends lost 8 bases and 2 bases respectively, with 7 bases between them. Per germline, CDR1 MNHEY and CDR2 SMNVEV (reference sequence). Sequencing used immunoSEQ multiplex PCR; TCRdb keeps in-frame clones, though not all of them. The data show over 90,000 clones, with roughly 80% seen just once and about 4.1% held by the top ten. This clonotype was sampled from a man aged 55-75 years with acute or convalescent COVID-19. Sequenced material: peripheral blood. The chain couples TRBV27 to TRBJ1-5, with no clear D. DNA for the CDR3: TGTGCCAGCCGTCGGGGCAATCAGCCCCAGCATTTT. Residues: CASRRGNQPQHF.